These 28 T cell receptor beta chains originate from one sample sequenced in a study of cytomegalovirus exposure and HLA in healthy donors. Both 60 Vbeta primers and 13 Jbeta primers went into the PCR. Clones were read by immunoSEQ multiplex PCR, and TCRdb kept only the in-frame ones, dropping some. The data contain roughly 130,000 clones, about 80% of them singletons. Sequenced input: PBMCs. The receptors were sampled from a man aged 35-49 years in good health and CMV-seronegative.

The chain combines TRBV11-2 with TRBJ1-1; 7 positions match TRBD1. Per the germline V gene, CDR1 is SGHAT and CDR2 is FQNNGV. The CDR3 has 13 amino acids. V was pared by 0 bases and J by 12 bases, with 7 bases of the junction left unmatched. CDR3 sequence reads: CASSLEGRQGPFF. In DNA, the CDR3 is TGTGCCAGCAGCTTAGAGGGGAGACAGGGCCCTTTCTTT.

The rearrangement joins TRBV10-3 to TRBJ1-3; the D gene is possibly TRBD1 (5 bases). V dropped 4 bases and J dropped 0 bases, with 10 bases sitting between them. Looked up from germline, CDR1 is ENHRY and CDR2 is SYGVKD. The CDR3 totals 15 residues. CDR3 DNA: TGTGCCATCAGTGGACAGATTAGCTCTGGAAACACCATATATTTT. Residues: CAISGQISSGNTIYF.

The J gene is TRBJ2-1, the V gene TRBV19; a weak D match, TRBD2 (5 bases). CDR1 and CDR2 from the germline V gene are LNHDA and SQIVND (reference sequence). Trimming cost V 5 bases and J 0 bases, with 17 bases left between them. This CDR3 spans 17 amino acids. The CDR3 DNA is TGTGCCAGTAGTTCCCCGAGGGCCTCGAGCTCCTACAATGAGCAGTTCTTC. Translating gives CASSSPRASSSYNEQFF.

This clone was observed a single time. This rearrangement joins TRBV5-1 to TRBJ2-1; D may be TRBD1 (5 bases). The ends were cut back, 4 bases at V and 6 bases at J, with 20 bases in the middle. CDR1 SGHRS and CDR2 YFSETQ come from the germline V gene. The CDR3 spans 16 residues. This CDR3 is CASSTVQGKGLNEQFF. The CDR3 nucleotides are TGCGCCAGCAGCACAGTCCAGGGAAAGGGTCTCAATGAGCAGTTCTTC.

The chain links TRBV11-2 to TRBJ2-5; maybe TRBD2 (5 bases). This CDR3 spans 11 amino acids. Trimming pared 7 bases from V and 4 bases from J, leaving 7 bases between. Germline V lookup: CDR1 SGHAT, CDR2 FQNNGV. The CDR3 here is CASTEGETQYF. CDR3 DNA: TGTGCCAGCACCGAGGGAGAGACCCAGTACTTC.

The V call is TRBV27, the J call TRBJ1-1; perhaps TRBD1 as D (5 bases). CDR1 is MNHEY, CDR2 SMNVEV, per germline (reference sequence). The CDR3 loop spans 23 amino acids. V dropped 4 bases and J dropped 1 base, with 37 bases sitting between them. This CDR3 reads CASSSLSGGEGGLTSGGNTEAFF. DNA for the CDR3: TGTGCCAGCAGTTCACTCTCCGGGGGGGAGGGAGGGCTTACCTCCGGGGGGAACACTGAAGCTTTCTTT.

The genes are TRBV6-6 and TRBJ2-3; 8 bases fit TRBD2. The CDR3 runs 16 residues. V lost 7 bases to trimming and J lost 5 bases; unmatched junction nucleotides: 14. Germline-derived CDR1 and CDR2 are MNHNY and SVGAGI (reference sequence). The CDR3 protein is CASTGRGRGAGDTQYF. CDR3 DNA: TGTGCCAGCACCGGCCGGGGGCGGGGGGCGGGAGATACGCAGTATTTT.

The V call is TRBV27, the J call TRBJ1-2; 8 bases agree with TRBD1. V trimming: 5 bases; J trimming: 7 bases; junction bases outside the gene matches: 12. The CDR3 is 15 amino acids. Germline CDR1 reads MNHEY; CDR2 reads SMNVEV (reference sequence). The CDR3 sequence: CASSHGQGVSSGYTF. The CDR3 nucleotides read TGTGCCAGCAGTCACGGACAGGGTGTGAGTAGTGGCTACACCTTC.

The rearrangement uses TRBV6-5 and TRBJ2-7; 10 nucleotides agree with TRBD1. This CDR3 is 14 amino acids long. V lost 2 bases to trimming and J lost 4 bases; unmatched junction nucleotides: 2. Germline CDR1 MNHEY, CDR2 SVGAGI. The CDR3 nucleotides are TGTGCCAGCAGTTACACGGACAGGGGGTACGAGCAGTACTTC. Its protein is CASSYTDRGYEQYF.

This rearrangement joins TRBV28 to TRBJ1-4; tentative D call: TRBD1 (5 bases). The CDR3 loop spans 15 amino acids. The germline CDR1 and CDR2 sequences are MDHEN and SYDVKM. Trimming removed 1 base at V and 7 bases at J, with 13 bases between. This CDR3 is CASSLFGQGGEKLFF. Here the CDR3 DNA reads TGTGCCAGCAGTTTATTCGGGCAGGGCGGTGAAAAACTGTTTTTT.

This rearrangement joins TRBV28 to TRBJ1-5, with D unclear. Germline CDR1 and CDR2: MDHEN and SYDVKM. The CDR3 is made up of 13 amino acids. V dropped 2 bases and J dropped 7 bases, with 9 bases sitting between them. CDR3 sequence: CASSLGRNQPQHF. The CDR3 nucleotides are TGTGCCAGCAGTTTAGGCAGAAACCAGCCCCAGCATTTT.

The DNA of the CDR3 is TGTGCCTGGTCACCCCGGGGGAGGGGCACTGAAGCTTTCTTT. Its protein product is CAWSPRGRGTEAFF. The chain couples TRBV30 to TRBJ1-1, with a weak D call TRBD1 (5 bases). V was trimmed by 5 bases and J by 4 bases, leaving 17 bases between them. Germline-derived CDR1 and CDR2 are GTSNPN and SVGIG (reference sequence). The CDR3 spans 14 residues.

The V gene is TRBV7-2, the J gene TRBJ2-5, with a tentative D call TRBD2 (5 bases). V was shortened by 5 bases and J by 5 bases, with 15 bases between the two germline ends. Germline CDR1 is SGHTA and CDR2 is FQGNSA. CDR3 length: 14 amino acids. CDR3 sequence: CASSPGRGWETQYF. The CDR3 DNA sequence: TGTGCCAGCAGCCCGGGGAGAGGTTGGGAGACCCAGTACTTC.

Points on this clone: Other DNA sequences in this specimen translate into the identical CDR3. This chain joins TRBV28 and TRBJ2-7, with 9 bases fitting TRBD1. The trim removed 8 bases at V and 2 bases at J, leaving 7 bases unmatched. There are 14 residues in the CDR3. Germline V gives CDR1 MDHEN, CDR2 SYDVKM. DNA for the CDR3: TGTGCCAGCCGGAGGACAGGGGTTACCTACGAGCAGTACTTC. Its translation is CASRRTGVTYEQYF.

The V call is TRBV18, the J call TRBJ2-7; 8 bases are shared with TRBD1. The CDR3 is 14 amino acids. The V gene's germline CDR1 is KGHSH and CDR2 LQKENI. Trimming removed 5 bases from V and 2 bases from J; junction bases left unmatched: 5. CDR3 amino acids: CASSGGQGPYEQYF. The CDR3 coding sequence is TGTGCCAGCTCAGGAGGACAGGGACCCTACGAGCAGTACTTC.

The CDR3 DNA reads as TGTGCCAGCATCCCAGCGGGCCACAATGAGCAGTTCTTC. It yields the protein CASIPAGHNEQFF. The chain is built from TRBV6-5 and TRBJ2-1; D might be TRBD2 (6 bases). Deletions cut 7 bases from V and 5 bases from J, with 12 bases between. CDR1 and CDR2 (germline): MNHEY, SVGAGI. This CDR3 is built from 13 residues.

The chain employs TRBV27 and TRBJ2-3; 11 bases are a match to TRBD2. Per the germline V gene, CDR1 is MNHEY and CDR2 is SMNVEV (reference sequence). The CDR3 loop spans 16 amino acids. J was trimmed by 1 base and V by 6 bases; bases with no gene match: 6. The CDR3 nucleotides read TGTGCCAGCAGCCCCGGGACTAGCGGACGCACAGATACGCAGTATTTT. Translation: CASSPGTSGRTDTQYF.

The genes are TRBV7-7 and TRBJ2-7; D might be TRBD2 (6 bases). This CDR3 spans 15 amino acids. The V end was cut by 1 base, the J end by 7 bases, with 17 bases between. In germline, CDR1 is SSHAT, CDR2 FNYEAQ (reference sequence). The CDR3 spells CASSLELAPPNEQYF. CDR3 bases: TGTGCCAGCAGCTTAGAGCTAGCGCCTCCTAATGAGCAGTACTTC.

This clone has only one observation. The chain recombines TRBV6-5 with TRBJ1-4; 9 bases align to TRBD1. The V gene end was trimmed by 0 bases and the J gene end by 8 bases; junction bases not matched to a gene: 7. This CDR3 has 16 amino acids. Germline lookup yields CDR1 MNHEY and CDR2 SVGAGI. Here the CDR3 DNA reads TGTGCCAGCAGTTACTCCCGGACAGGGGTAGGCGAAAAACTGTTTTTT. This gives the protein CASSYSRTGVGEKLFF.

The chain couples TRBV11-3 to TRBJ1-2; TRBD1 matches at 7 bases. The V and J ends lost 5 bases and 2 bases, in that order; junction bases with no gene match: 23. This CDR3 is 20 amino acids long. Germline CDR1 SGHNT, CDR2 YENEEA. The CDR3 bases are TGTGCCAGCAGCCCCGAACTTATTTTCAATCAGGGGGAAAGGAACTATGGCTACACCTTC. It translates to CASSPELIFNQGERNYGYTF.

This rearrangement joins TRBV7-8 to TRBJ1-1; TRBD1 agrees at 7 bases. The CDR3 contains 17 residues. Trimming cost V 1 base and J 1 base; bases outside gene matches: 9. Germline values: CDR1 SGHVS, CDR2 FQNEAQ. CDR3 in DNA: TGTGCCAGCAGCTTAGAATGGAGGGGGCGGTGGAACACTGAAGCTTTCTTT. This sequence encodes CASSLEWRGRWNTEAFF.

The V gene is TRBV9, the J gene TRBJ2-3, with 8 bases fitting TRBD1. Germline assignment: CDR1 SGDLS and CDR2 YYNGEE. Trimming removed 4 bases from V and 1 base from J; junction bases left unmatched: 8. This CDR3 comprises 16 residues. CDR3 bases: TGTGCCAGCAGCTTTGGCGGGACAGGCGGCACAGATACGCAGTATTTT. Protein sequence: CASSFGGTGGTDTQYF.

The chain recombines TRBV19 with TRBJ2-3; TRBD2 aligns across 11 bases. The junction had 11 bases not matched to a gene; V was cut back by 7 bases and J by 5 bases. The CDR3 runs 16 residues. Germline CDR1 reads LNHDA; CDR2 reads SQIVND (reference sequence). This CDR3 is CASKSTRTSGRDTQYF. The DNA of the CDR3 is TGTGCCAGTAAAAGCACCAGGACTAGCGGGCGAGATACGCAGTATTTT.

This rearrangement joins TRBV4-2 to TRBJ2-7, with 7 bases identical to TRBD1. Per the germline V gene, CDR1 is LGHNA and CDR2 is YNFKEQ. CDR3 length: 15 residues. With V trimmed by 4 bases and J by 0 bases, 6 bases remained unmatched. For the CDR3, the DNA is TGTGCCAGCAGCCTCCCGGGACAGAACTCCTACGAGCAGTACTTC. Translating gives CASSLPGQNSYEQYF.

This chain's CDR3 is CASSRPTSGRNEQFF. The CDR3 DNA reads as TGTGCCAGCAGCCGCCCGACTAGCGGGAGGAATGAGCAGTTCTTC. V is TRBV7-6 and J is TRBJ2-1, with 13 bases identical to TRBD2. This CDR3 spans 15 amino acids. CDR1 SGHVS and CDR2 FNYEAQ come from the germline V gene. Trimming removed 5 bases from V and 7 bases from J; junction bases left unmatched: 5.

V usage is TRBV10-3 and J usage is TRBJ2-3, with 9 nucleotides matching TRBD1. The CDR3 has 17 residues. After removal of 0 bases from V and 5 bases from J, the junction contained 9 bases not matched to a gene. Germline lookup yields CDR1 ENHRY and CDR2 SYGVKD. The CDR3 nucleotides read TGTGCCATCAGTGAGTCGATCGGGACAGGGACCATAGATACGCAGTATTTT. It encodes CAISESIGTGTIDTQYF.

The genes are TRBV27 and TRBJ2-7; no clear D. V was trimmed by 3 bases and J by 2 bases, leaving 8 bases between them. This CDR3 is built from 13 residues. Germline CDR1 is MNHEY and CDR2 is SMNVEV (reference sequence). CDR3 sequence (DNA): TGTGCCAGCAGTTTCGCCCAGACCTACGAGCAGTACTTC. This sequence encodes CASSFAQTYEQYF.

The CDR3 DNA reads TGTGCCAGCAGCTCCCGGACTAGCGGGGGTTACAATGAGCAGTTCTTC. This gives the protein CASSSRTSGGYNEQFF. This chain joins TRBV9 and TRBJ2-1; 13 bases align to TRBD2. This CDR3 spans 16 amino acids. Germline assignment: CDR1 SGDLS and CDR2 YYNGEE. Losses at the gene ends were 4 bases for V and 4 bases for J; bases not matched to a gene: 5.